Sequencing of this T cell receptor (beta chain) was carried out in a study of T-cell memory formation after mild COVID-19. Via MiXCR, TCRdb re-called the 5' RACE reads, giving one row per CDR3 protein. The table includes 89,000 or so distinct CDR3 sequences, about 13% detected once. Losses at the gene ends were 6 bases for V and 10 bases for J; bases not matched to a gene: 14. Looked up from germline, CDR1 is KGHDR and CDR2 is SFDVKD. The CDR3 consists of 15 residues. Sample: PBMCs or a T cell subset sorted from them (not recorded which). The chain uses TRBV24-1 and TRBJ2-3; 8 positions match TRBD1. The receptor was isolated from a man aged 18 to 29 who had mild COVID-19 (a few samples of this study predate the infection). Cell type and time point are not known. CDR3 nucleotide sequence: TGTGCCACCAGTCCCCGCACAGGGGGACCGACGGCGCAGTATTTT. It codes for CATSPRTGGPTAQYF.